The 25 T cell receptor beta chains in this list originate from one sample, sequenced in a study of T cell changes during pregnancy in multiple sclerosis. Clones were sequenced by immunoSEQ multiplex PCR, and TCRdb holds only the in-frame ones, with some missing. Here the sample spans 30,000 to 35,000 clones, just over 90% being singletons. The sample here was CD8+ T cells from peripheral blood mononuclear cells, taken before pregnancy. The receptors come from a female donor with multiple sclerosis, enrolled in a pregnancy study.

The chain uses TRBV29-1 and TRBJ2-2; maybe TRBD1 (6 bases). Trimming left V 7 bases short and J 0 bases short, with 15 bases between. The CDR3 consists of 15 residues. The germline gives CDR1 SQVTM, CDR2 ANQGSEA. CDR3 coding DNA: TGCAGCGCCGGACAGTTTATATCGAACACCGGGGAGCTGTTTTTT. This codes for CSAGQFISNTGELFF.

The V gene is TRBV13, the J gene TRBJ1-2, with D perhaps TRBD1 (6 bases). In germline, CDR1 is PRHDT, CDR2 FYEKMQ (reference sequence). V gave up 0 bases and J gave up 3 bases, with 8 bases separating them. This CDR3 contains 14 residues. CDR3 in DNA: TGTGCCAGCAGCTTAGGGACAGGAGACTATGGCTACACCTTC. The encoded protein is CASSLGTGDYGYTF.

The genes are TRBV11-2 and TRBJ2-1, with a weak D call TRBD2 (6 bases). Looked up from germline, CDR1 is SGHAT and CDR2 is FQNNGV. V lost 4 bases and J lost 8, with 18 bases in between. The CDR3 is made up of 15 amino acids. CDR3 DNA sequence: TGTGCCAGCAGCTCCCCTTGGGACTCTAACCATGAGCAGTTCTTC. Its translation is CASSSPWDSNHEQFF.

The chain joins TRBV6-1 to TRBJ2-1, with TRBD2 identical over 14 bases. CDR1 and CDR2 from the germline V gene are MNHNS and SASEGT. V dropped 4 bases and J dropped 4; count of bases not matched to a gene: 0. CDR3 size: 15 residues. The CDR3 region is CASSGLAGGYNEQFF. As DNA, the CDR3 is TGTGCCAGCAGTGGACTAGCGGGAGGGTACAATGAGCAGTTCTTC.

The rearrangement joins TRBV4-2 to TRBJ2-5; the match to TRBD2 covers 8 bases. Germline V CDR1 and CDR2: LGHNA, YNFKEQ. CDR3 length: 17 amino acids. Trimming cost V 1 base and J 0 bases; bases outside gene matches: 7. The CDR3 DNA follows: TGTGCCAGCAGCCAAGTGCGGCCTAGCGGGCACCAAGAGACCCAGTACTTC. Translating gives CASSQVRPSGHQETQYF.

The chain employs TRBV27 and TRBJ2-2; perhaps TRBD1 as D (6 bases). CDR3 length equals 15 residues. CDR1 is MNHEY and CDR2 is SMNVEV in the germline V gene (reference sequence). Trimming took off 9 bases at V and 4 bases at J, with 18 bases between the two ends. CDR3 amino acids: CASRSGHLSTGELFF. CDR3 sequence (DNA): TGTGCCAGTCGATCGGGACACTTATCCACCGGGGAGCTGTTTTTT.

V and J are TRBV5-1 and TRBJ2-1; D is undetermined. The CDR3 runs 13 residues. V lost 4 bases, J lost 5 bases, and 10 bases lay in between. Per the germline V gene, CDR1 is SGHRS and CDR2 is YFSETQ. DNA for the CDR3: TGCGCCAGCAGCATATCCCGGGACAATGAGCAGTTCTTC. Residues: CASSISRDNEQFF.

The chain joins TRBV5-1 to TRBJ2-1, with 7 bases aligning to TRBD2. CDR1 and CDR2 from the germline V gene are SGHRS and YFSETQ. The CDR3 spans 15 residues. The J segment lost 3 bases and the V segment lost 0 bases, leaving 3 bases of the junction unmatched. The CDR3 here is CASSLAPSGYNEQFF. The CDR3 DNA follows: TGCGCCAGCAGCTTGGCACCTAGCGGCTACAATGAGCAGTTCTTC.

The rearrangement joins TRBV5-8 to TRBJ1-1; 8 nucleotides line up with TRBD1. The CDR3 is 13 amino acids. J gave up 4 bases and V 1 base, and 0 bases lay outside the gene matches. The germline CDR1 and CDR2 sequences are SGHTS and YDEGEE. This CDR3 is CASSLQGATEAFF. CDR3 bases: TGTGCCAGCAGCTTGCAGGGGGCCACTGAAGCTTTCTTT.

V gene TRBV4-1 combines with J gene TRBJ2-7; 12 positions match TRBD2. The CDR3 runs 15 residues. The V gene end was trimmed by 1 base and the J gene end by 6 bases; junction bases not matched to a gene: 4. Germline CDR1 is MGHRA and CDR2 is YSYEKL. The CDR3 DNA reads as TGCGCCAGCAGCCAAGGCCTAGCGGGAGGGCCCGAGCAGTACTTC. Translated: CASSQGLAGGPEQYF.

The V gene is TRBV10-1, the J gene TRBJ2-7; D is undetermined. V was trimmed by 0 bases and J by 2 bases, leaving 8 bases between them. Looked up from germline, CDR1 is WNHNN and CDR2 is SYGVQD (reference sequence). The CDR3 length is 14 residues. The CDR3 nucleotides are TGCGCCAGCAGTGAGTCGCATCTAGCCTACGAGCAGTACTTC. It yields the protein CASSESHLAYEQYF.

The rearrangement joins TRBV6-1 to TRBJ1-1, with a possible D match to TRBD1 (5 bases). The CDR3 is 17 residues long. The germline CDR1 and CDR2 sequences are MNHNS and SASEGT. The V gene lost 1 base and the J gene lost 1 base, with 16 bases spanning the gap. As DNA, the CDR3 is TGTGCCAGCAGTGAAGTTTACAGGAGGGAGGGGAACACTGAAGCTTTCTTT. Its translation: CASSEVYRREGNTEAFF.

V is TRBV5-1 and J is TRBJ1-1, with TRBD1 matching over 8 bases. The CDR3 has 14 amino acids. J gave up 3 bases and V 1 base, and 2 bases lay outside the gene matches. Germline V gives CDR1 SGHRS, CDR2 YFSETQ. CDR3 sequence (DNA): TGCGCCAGCAGCTTGACAGGGGGGTACACTGAAGCTTTCTTT. It is translated as CASSLTGGYTEAFF.

The chain links TRBV9 to TRBJ1-3; D perhaps matches TRBD1 (6 bases). Germline CDR1 is SGDLS and CDR2 is YYNGEE. The CDR3 consists of 15 residues. With 3 bases removed from V and 2 bases from J, the gap between germline ends came to 12 bases. The CDR3 sequence is CASSEQGIAGNTIYF. CDR3 nucleotides: TGTGCCAGCAGCGAACAGGGTATCGCTGGAAACACCATATATTTT.

The chain uses TRBV14 and TRBJ1-1; 8 bases align to TRBD1. CDR1 is SGHDN, CDR2 FVKESK, per germline. V lost 0 bases, J lost 5 bases, and 5 bases stayed unmatched. The CDR3 sequence is 15 residues long. The DNA for the CDR3 is TGTGCCAGCAGCCAAGAGACCAGGGGGCAAACTGAAGCTTTCTTT. This codes for CASSQETRGQTEAFF.

The chain joins TRBV2 to TRBJ2-3; possibly TRBD2 for D (5 bases). The germline V gene has CDR1 SNHLY and CDR2 FYNNEI. This CDR3 contains 12 residues. V gave up 2 bases and J gave up 6 bases, with 6 bases separating them. DNA of the CDR3: TGTGCCAGCAGTGAACCGGGGGATACGCAGTATTTT. Its protein product is CASSEPGDTQYF.

The V gene is TRBV6-5, the J gene TRBJ2-7; TRBD1 is a possible D gene (6 bases). Trimming pared 6 bases from V and 0 bases from J, leaving 15 bases between. Germline CDR1 and CDR2: MNHEY and SVGAGI. The CDR3 totals 15 residues. CDR3 DNA: TGTGCCAGCAGCCTAACAGGGTCCCTCTCCTACGAGCAGTACTTC. It yields the protein CASSLTGSLSYEQYF.

The chain carries TRBV7-2 and TRBJ1-3, with D perhaps matching TRBD1 (5 bases). Germline loops: CDR1 SGHTA, CDR2 FQGNSA. The ends were cut back, 5 bases at V and 5 bases at J, with 16 bases in the middle. There are 15 residues in the CDR3. CDR3 bases: TGTGCCAGCAGCGAGGGACTGCAACTTCGAAACACCATATATTTT. It specifies CASSEGLQLRNTIYF.

This chain connects TRBV7-9 to TRBJ2-3; D may be TRBD2 (5 bases). V was clipped by 5 bases and J by 4 bases, with 7 bases between them. The CDR3 runs to 12 residues. Germline CDR1 and CDR2: SEHNR and FQNEAQ (reference sequence). As DNA, the CDR3 is TGTGCCAGCAGCGTCGGGGCAGATACGCAGTATTTT. Its protein product is CASSVGADTQYF.

The rearrangement joins TRBV13 to TRBJ2-3; 7 bases map to TRBD1. Germline V gene lookup returns CDR1 PRHDT and CDR2 FYEKMQ (reference sequence). The CDR3 contains 15 residues. Losses at the gene ends were 2 bases for V and 3 bases for J; bases not matched to a gene: 5. In DNA form, the CDR3 reads TGTGCCAGCAGCTTACAGGGGACAGCAACAGATACGCAGTATTTT. It translates to CASSLQGTATDTQYF.

This rearrangement joins TRBV6-1 to TRBJ1-2, with D perhaps TRBD1 (6 bases). V shed 6 bases and J shed 4 bases, with 15 bases lying between them. Germline V CDR1 and CDR2: MNHNS, SASEGT. The CDR3 covers 14 residues. The CDR3 reads CASSPTGSSYGYTF. The CDR3 bases are TGTGCCAGCAGCCCAACAGGGTCGAGCTATGGCTACACCTTC.

This chain uses TRBV7-3 with TRBJ2-3; possibly TRBD1 for D (7 bases). Germline V gives CDR1 SGHTA, CDR2 FQGTGA. The V end lost 4 bases, the J end lost 6 bases, and 23 bases lay between the germline ends. This CDR3 has 17 amino acids. The CDR3 region is CASSSGGSGSRRDTQYF. The DNA of the CDR3 is TGTGCCAGCAGCTCAGGGGGTAGCGGTTCTCGACGGGATACGCAGTATTTT.

The genes are TRBV7-8 and TRBJ1-1; D might be TRBD1 (5 bases). The V end was cut by 6 bases, the J end by 6 bases, with 11 bases between. Germline CDR1 and CDR2: SGHVS and FQNEAQ. The CDR3 consists of 12 residues. CDR3 bases: TGTGCCAGCAGGGAGGGACGGTCTGAAGCTTTCTTT. Translated, it gives CASREGRSEAFF.

The chain joins TRBV7-8 to TRBJ2-7; TRBD1 might be the D (5 bases). CDR1 and CDR2 (germline): SGHVS, FQNEAQ. There are 15 residues in the CDR3. V was shortened by 1 base and J by 3 bases, with 13 bases between the two germline ends. CDR3 amino acids: CASSLGLQGNYEQYF. The CDR3 bases are TGTGCCAGCAGCTTAGGTTTGCAGGGTAACTACGAGCAGTACTTC.

The chain combines TRBV5-5 with TRBJ1-5; D unclear. Looked up from germline, CDR1 is SGHKS and CDR2 is YYEKEE (reference sequence). CDR3 size: 15 residues. V was pared by 0 bases and J by 4 bases, with 11 bases between. CDR3 residues: CASSLGDMLNQPQHF. In DNA, the CDR3 is TGTGCCAGCAGCTTGGGTGACATGCTTAATCAGCCCCAGCATTTT.